These 22 T cell receptor beta chains share one sample of origin, sequenced in a study of T cell clones after liver transplantation. The data were produced by immunoSEQ multiplex PCR, yet TCRdb's version contains in-frame clones alone and is incomplete. The sample includes around 51,000 clones, roughly nine tenths of them seen just once. Sequenced material: CD8+ T cells from blood, taken 12 months after liver transplant. The source of these receptors is a human patient who received a liver transplant. Some T cells here may be from the graft donor.

For this clone: The final CDR3 position lacks the conserved phenylalanine or tryptophan, pointing to a likely read error. The limits of the CDR3 on the DNA are not certain, so only TCRdb's listed CDR3 is given. This sequence joins TRBV7-6 and TRBJ1-2; the table's D call, TRBD1, was not checked against the DNA. Per germline, CDR1 SGHVS and CDR2 FNYEAQ. The CDR3 comprises 11 residues, both ends counted. CDR3 amino acids: CASSLIQGAWV.

The chain combines TRBV10-1 with TRBJ1-1, with no clear D. Trimming shortened V by 3 bases and J by 8 bases, and 13 bases separated the two germline ends. CDR1 is WNHNN, CDR2 SYGVQD, per germline (reference sequence). The CDR3 totals 13 residues. For the CDR3, the DNA is TGCGCCAGCAGTGACCTCCCCGGATCCGAAGCTTTCTTT. This gives the protein CASSDLPGSEAFF.

This clone was observed a few times. The chain is built from TRBV5-4 and TRBJ1-1, with D perhaps matching TRBD1 (6 bases). Germline assignment: CDR1 SGHNT and CDR2 YYREEE (reference sequence). The CDR3 runs to 15 residues. Trimming pared 4 bases from V and 4 bases from J, leaving 17 bases between. The CDR3 is CASSPPQGGFTEAFF. The CDR3 region has the DNA TGTGCCAGCAGCCCCCCACAGGGTGGATTCACTGAAGCTTTCTTT.

The V call is TRBV6-6, the J call TRBJ2-1; 14 bases map to TRBD2. CDR1 and CDR2 from the germline V gene are MNHNY and SVGAGI (reference sequence). This CDR3 is 16 amino acids long. V shed 2 bases and J 7 bases; nucleotides not matched to a gene: 4. The CDR3 loop is CASSYLGTSGSNEQFF. The CDR3 region has the DNA TGTGCCAGCAGTTACCTCGGGACTAGCGGGAGTAATGAGCAGTTCTTC.

The V gene is TRBV2, the J gene TRBJ1-1, with 10 bases that match TRBD1. The ends lost 1 base at V and 5 bases at J; junction bases unmatched: 10. The germline V gene encodes CDR1 SNHLY and CDR2 FYNNEI. The CDR3 runs 17 residues. CDR3 sequence reads: CASSEGQGALFRTEAFF. CDR3 DNA: TGTGCCAGCAGTGAAGGACAGGGGGCTTTGTTTAGGACTGAAGCTTTCTTT.

As to this clone: Different DNA sequences within this sample yield the same CDR3. V usage is TRBV19 and J usage is TRBJ1-2; 7 bases agree with TRBD1. CDR3 length: 14 amino acids. Per germline, CDR1 LNHDA and CDR2 SQIVND (reference sequence). J was trimmed by 4 bases and V by 5 bases; bases with no gene match: 7. CDR3 nucleotide sequence: TGTGCCAGTAGTCCCGGGACAGACGTCTATGGCTACACCTTC. Encoded protein: CASSPGTDVYGYTF.

The rearrangement uses TRBV27 and TRBJ1-4; D is possibly TRBD1 (6 bases). V was clipped by 5 bases and J by 11 bases, with 15 bases between them. The V gene's germline CDR1 is MNHEY and CDR2 SMNVEV (reference sequence). This CDR3 contains 13 residues. Here the CDR3 reads CASSNPLDSKLFF. The CDR3 DNA sequence: TGTGCCAGCAGTAACCCCCTGGACAGTAAACTGTTTTTT.

V gene TRBV7-9 combines with J gene TRBJ2-1; D call uncertain. The V end lost 2 bases, the J end lost 7 bases, and 18 bases lay between the germline ends. The CDR3 runs to 16 residues. CDR1 and CDR2 (germline): SEHNR, FQNEAQ (reference sequence). This chain's CDR3 is CASSLNVGPVGNEQFF. CDR3 DNA: TGTGCCAGCAGCTTAAACGTAGGCCCCGTTGGGAATGAGCAGTTCTTC.

J is TRBJ2-3 and V is TRBV9; 13 bases line up with TRBD2. From germline, CDR1 is SGDLS and CDR2 YYNGEE. CDR3 length: 17 amino acids. After removal of 0 bases from V and 4 bases from J, the junction contained 5 bases not matched to a gene. The CDR3 sequence: CASSVGTSGSGADTQYF. The CDR3 DNA follows: TGTGCCAGCAGCGTAGGGACTAGCGGGAGTGGGGCAGATACGCAGTATTTT.

The chain employs TRBV2 and TRBJ2-2; D unclear. Germline CDR1 and CDR2: SNHLY and FYNNEI. V was clipped by 2 bases and J by 8 bases, with 12 bases between them. CDR3 length equals 14 residues. The CDR3 region is CASSESPSQGELFF. The CDR3 bases are TGTGCCAGCAGTGAATCCCCGTCACAGGGGGAGCTGTTTTTT.

The chain recombines TRBV6-5 with TRBJ1-2; 9 positions match TRBD1. Per the germline V gene, CDR1 is MNHEY and CDR2 is SVGAGI. V shed 2 bases, J shed 6 bases, and the junction held 4 bases outside the gene matches. This CDR3 region has 14 residues. CDR3 coding DNA: TGTGCCAGCAGTTACGGGACAGGGTACAATGGCTACACCTTC. Its translation is CASSYGTGYNGYTF.

Turning to this clone: The junction shows a germline mismatch at one end, possibly a read error. The chain carries TRBV2 and TRBJ2-7, with D perhaps given as TRBD1 or TRBD2 (5 bases each). Germline assignment: CDR1 SNHLY and CDR2 FYNNEI. The CDR3 consists of 13 residues. DNA of the CDR3: TGTGCCAGCAGAGGGGACCCCTCCCACGAGCAGTACTTC. Translating it yields CASRGDPSHEQYF.

The chain recombines TRBV5-6 with TRBJ2-2; D is unclear. Trimming removed 0 bases from V and 6 bases from J, with 3 bases in between. CDR1 and CDR2 (germline): SGHDT, YYEEEE. The CDR3 totals 12 residues. The chain's CDR3 is CASSLVPGELFF. The DNA for the CDR3 is TGTGCCAGCAGCTTGGTGCCCGGGGAGCTGTTTTTT. Together with reference TRBV5-6 and TRBJ2-2, the CDR3 gives the full variable domain: DAGVTQSPTHLIKTRGQQVTLRCSPKSGHDTVSWYQQALGQGPQFIFQYYEEEERQRGNFPDRFSGHQFPNYSSELNVNALLLGDSALYLCASSLVPGELFFGEGSRLTVL.

CDR3 loop: CASSLATGKSHEQYF. The CDR3 nucleotides read TGCGCCAGCAGCTTGGCCACAGGGAAGTCCCACGAGCAGTACTTC. V is TRBV5-1 and J is TRBJ2-7, with TRBD1 as a possible D gene (6 bases). The CDR3 has 15 amino acids. The germline V gene has CDR1 SGHRS and CDR2 YFSETQ. V was clipped by 0 bases and J by 5 bases, with 15 bases between them. Full variable domain (remainder filled in from reference TRBV5-1 and TRBJ2-7): KAGVTQTPRYLIKTRGQQVTLSCSPISGHRSVSWYQQTPGQGLQFLFEYFSETQRNKGNFPGRFSGRQFSNSRSEMNVSTLELGDSALYLCASSLATGKSHEQYFGPGTRLTVT.

The V call is TRBV5-8, the J call TRBJ2-5; TRBD2 matches 8 bases. The CDR3 contains 15 residues. Germline lookup yields CDR1 SGHTS and CDR2 YDEGEE. Germline trimming cut 4 bases from V and 5 bases from J; bases unmatched to any gene: 10. DNA of the CDR3: TGTGCCAGCAGCCCCCCGACTAGCGCGGGGGAGACCCAGTACTTC. Translated: CASSPPTSAGETQYF.

V is TRBV13 and J is TRBJ2-3, with 7 bases identical to TRBD2. Germline CDR1 and CDR2: PRHDT and FYEKMQ (reference sequence). The V and J ends lost 4 bases and 2 bases, in that order; junction bases with no gene match: 12. The CDR3 runs to 17 residues. CDR3 sequence (DNA): TGTGCCAGCAGCTCCCTCGGGGCGGGAGTACTCACAGATACGCAGTATTTT. It codes for CASSSLGAGVLTDTQYF.

This clone was observed once. The rearrangement links TRBV5-4 to TRBJ2-7; no clear D. Trimming left V 4 bases short and J 1 base short, with 18 bases between. In germline, CDR1 is SGHNT, CDR2 YYREEE (reference sequence). This CDR3 has 16 amino acids. Written as DNA, the CDR3 is TGTGCCAGCAGCCAAGGCGTTGGGGATAATTCCTACGAGCAGTACTTC. Protein: CASSQGVGDNSYEQYF. The whole variable domain, filled in from reference TRBV5-4 and TRBJ2-7, reads ETGVTQSPTHLIKTRGQQVTLRCSSQSGHNTVSWYQQALGQGPQFIFQYYREEENGRGNFPPRFSGLQFPNYSSELNVNALELDDSALYLCASSQGVGDNSYEQYFGPGTRLTVT.

This clone has just a few counts. This chain joins TRBV6-6 and TRBJ1-1, with TRBD1 as a possible D gene (6 bases). This CDR3 has 14 amino acids. Trimming took 2 bases from V and 1 from J, leaving 8 bases between them. Germline-derived CDR1 and CDR2 are MNHNY and SVGAGI (reference sequence). The CDR3 loop reads CASSYEGGNTEAFF. In DNA, the CDR3 is TGTGCCAGCAGTTACGAAGGGGGGAACACTGAAGCTTTCTTT.

The genes are TRBV5-1 and TRBJ2-6; no firm D call. V was pared by 0 bases and J by 2 bases, with 3 bases between. Germline CDR1 and CDR2: SGHRS and YFSETQ. The CDR3 is 14 amino acids. The CDR3 region has the DNA TGCGCCAGCAGCTTGGGGACTGGGGCCAACGTCCTGACTTTC. It yields the protein CASSLGTGANVLTF.

The chain has TRBV11-2 and TRBJ2-7, with D possibly being TRBD1 (6 bases). Deletions cut 6 bases from V and 3 bases from J, with 15 bases between. The CDR3 is made up of 14 amino acids. Germline assignment: CDR1 SGHAT and CDR2 FQNNGV. The CDR3 sequence is CASSPGTWVYEQYF. Written as DNA, the CDR3 is TGTGCCAGCAGTCCCGGGACATGGGTCTACGAGCAGTACTTC.

V gene TRBV5-1 combines with J gene TRBJ2-5; the match to TRBD1 covers 7 bases. The CDR3 length is 21 residues. V shed 5 bases, J shed 2 bases, and the junction held 27 bases outside the gene matches. Per germline, CDR1 SGHRS and CDR2 YFSETQ. CDR3 nucleotide sequence: TGCGCCAGCAGGGGTCTCCCAATCCAACAACGAGGACAGGTACCTCAAGAGACCCAGTACTTC. It yields the protein CASRGLPIQQRGQVPQETQYF.

Only one count was recorded for this clone. J is TRBJ1-1 and V is TRBV5-1; D unclear. Between the trimmed V and J ends, which lost 5 bases and 0 bases, there was a span of 11 bases. CDR3 length: 14 amino acids. Germline V gene sequence: CDR1 SGHRS, CDR2 YFSETQ. In nucleotides, the CDR3 is TGCGCCAGCAGGGAGGTTTTTATGAACACTGAAGCTTTCTTT. Its protein is CASREVFMNTEAFF.